This T cell receptor beta chain was retrieved from a study of vaccination and CD4 T cells after COVID-19. As for the study in general: The convalescents included six males and four females, and among them two were Hispanic while seven were Caucasian. Post-vaccine sampling followed dose two by a median approximately 74 days (range 14 to 241). A CEFX pool, an HIV-1 Nef pool, or no peptide went to control cultures.

Cultured CD4+ T cell DNA was sequenced using the Oncomine TCR Beta short-read assay. TCRdb redid the calling of the PCR reads with MiXCR, one entry per CDR3 protein. The profile shows around 15,000 distinct CDR3 sequences, 50% to 75% of them singletons. The J segment lost 3 bases and the V segment lost 12 bases, leaving 8 bases of the junction unmatched. The CDR3 is 13 amino acids. Germline V gives CDR1 KGHDR, CDR2 SFDVKD. This clonotype was found a few times. Antigen unknown. Treatment described: roughly 10-day PBMC culture with coronavirus spike peptide pools or control peptides (ViraFEST assay). This clonotype originated in a human donor who had recovered from COVID-19. Source material: CD4+ T cells from blood, cultured in vitro. The chain combines TRBV24-1 with TRBJ1-2, with 8 positions matching TRBD1. The CDR3 sequence is CAAGQEGHYGYTF. The CDR3 bases are TGTGCCGCGGGACAGGAGGGCCACTATGGCTACACCTTC.